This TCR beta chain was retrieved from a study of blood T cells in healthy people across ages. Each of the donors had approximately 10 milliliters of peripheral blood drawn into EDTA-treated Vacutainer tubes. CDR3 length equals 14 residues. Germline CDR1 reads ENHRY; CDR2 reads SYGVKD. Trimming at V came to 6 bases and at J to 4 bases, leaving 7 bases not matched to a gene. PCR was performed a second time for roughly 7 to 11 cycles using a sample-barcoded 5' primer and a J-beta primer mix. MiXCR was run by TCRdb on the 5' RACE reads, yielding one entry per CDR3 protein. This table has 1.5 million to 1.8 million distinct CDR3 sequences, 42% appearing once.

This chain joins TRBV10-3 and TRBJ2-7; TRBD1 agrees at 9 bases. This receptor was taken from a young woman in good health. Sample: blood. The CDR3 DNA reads TGTGCCATCAGCGCGGGACAGGGTGTGTACGAGCAGTACTTC. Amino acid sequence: CAISAGQGVYEQYF.